This paragraph reports one T cell receptor beta chain. The PCR used 60 Vbeta and 13 Jbeta primers. Sequencing used immunoSEQ multiplex PCR; TCRdb keeps in-frame clones, though not all of them. The top ten clones hold more than 1.5% of a sample with 100,000 to 150,000 clones, approximately 72% of them seen once. The sample originates from a study of cytomegalovirus exposure and HLA in healthy donors. Germline-derived CDR1 and CDR2 are LGHNA and YNFKEQ. CDR3 length equals 17 residues. V shed 1 base and J 3 bases; nucleotides not matched to a gene: 5. Specimen: PBMCs. The chain is built from TRBV4-2 and TRBJ2-3, with TRBD2 identical over 12 bases. This clonotype was obtained from a man aged 18 to 35 in good health and CMV-seronegative. The CDR3 nucleotides read TGTGCCAGCAGCCAAGTTCCTAGCGGGGGGGCTACAGATACGCAGTATTTT. As protein: CASSQVPSGGATDTQYF.